What follows are 3 T cell receptor beta chains derived from one specimen sequenced in a study of cytomegalovirus exposure and HLA in healthy donors. The PCR was carried out with 60 Vbeta primers and 13 Jbeta primers. Here immunoSEQ multiplex PCR was the method, and the copy in TCRdb shows in-frame clones only, minus some. The top ten hold just over 4.5% of the sample, which has around 140,000 clones, 75% to 90% seen once. The sample comprised PBMCs. Source of these receptors: a man aged 40-55 years in good health and CMV-seronegative.

V usage is TRBV6-1 and J usage is TRBJ2-7; D not certain. CDR1 and CDR2 (germline): MNHNS, SASEGT. Trimming removed 6 bases at V and 3 bases at J, with 12 bases between. This CDR3 has 13 amino acids. This CDR3 reads CASSETVLYEQYF. Written as DNA, the CDR3 is TGTGCCAGCAGCGAAACAGTCCTCTACGAGCAGTACTTC.

This clone was seen a single time. The rearrangement joins TRBV25-1 to TRBJ1-1; no firm D call. V was trimmed by 1 base and J by 4 bases, leaving 10 bases between them. Looked up from germline, CDR1 is MGHDK and CDR2 is SYGVNS. This CDR3 comprises 14 residues. The CDR3 loop is CASSESGFATEAFF. DNA for the CDR3: TGTGCCAGCAGTGAATCGGGGTTCGCCACTGAAGCTTTCTTT. Full variable domain (rest looked up from reference TRBV25-1 and TRBJ1-1): EADIYQTPRYLVIGTGKKITLECSQTMGHDKMYWYQQDPGMELHLIHYSYGVNSTEKGDLSSESTVSRIRTEHFPLTLESARPSHTSQYLCASSESGFATEAFFGQGTRLTVV.

The CDR3 nucleotides read TGTGCCAGCAGAGGCACAGCGCTGTTTTTT. Protein sequence: CASRGTALFF. This chain joins TRBV2 and TRBJ2-2, with no clear D. CDR3 length equals 10 residues. Germline V gives CDR1 SNHLY, CDR2 FYNNEI. V was trimmed by 6 bases and J by 13 bases, leaving 9 bases between them.